The 9 T cell receptor beta chains below come from one sample, sequenced in a study of CD8 T cells in Susac syndrome. With random hexamers, roughly 0.45 to 1 ug RNA was reverse transcribed. From the immunoSEQ multiplex PCR reads, TCRdb called clonotypes with MiXCR, one entry per CDR3 protein. The sample contains 120,000 to 150,000 distinct CDR3 sequences, 94% of which appear only once. Sequencing input: CD8+ T cells from PBMCs. The receptors derive from a human donor in good health.

The chain couples TRBV15 to TRBJ2-1; TRBD2 is a possible D gene (5 bases). The germline V gene encodes CDR1 LNHNV and CDR2 YYDKDF (reference sequence). The V end was cut by 5 bases, the J end by 3 bases, with 11 bases between. The CDR3 runs 14 residues. This CDR3 reads CATSDRDYYNEQFF. The DNA for the CDR3 is TGTGCCACCAGCGACCGTGACTACTACAATGAGCAGTTCTTC.

The chain links TRBV15 to TRBJ2-1; a weak D match, TRBD2 (6 bases). V was pared by 5 bases and J by 0 bases, with 11 bases between. The CDR3 is made up of 15 amino acids. From germline, CDR1 is LNHNV and CDR2 YYDKDF (reference sequence). The chain's CDR3 is CATSGLGSSYNEQFF. For the CDR3, the DNA is TGTGCCACCAGCGGTCTCGGGAGCTCCTACAATGAGCAGTTCTTC.

CDR3 in amino acids: CSREGGLIYNEQFF. The CDR3 nucleotides are TGCAGTAGGGAGGGAGGGCTTATCTACAATGAGCAGTTCTTC. The V and J genes are TRBV20-1 and TRBJ2-1, with 7 positions matching TRBD2. The germline V gene encodes CDR1 DFQATT and CDR2 SNEGSKA (reference sequence). This CDR3 has 14 residues. Unmatched junction bases numbered 10, after V lost 8 bases and J lost 3 bases.

The chain couples TRBV30 to TRBJ1-2; maybe TRBD1 (5 bases). The CDR3 length is 14 residues. The V gene lost 4 bases and the J gene lost 4 bases, with 16 bases spanning the gap. Per the germline V gene, CDR1 is GTSNPN and CDR2 is SVGIG (reference sequence). CDR3 nucleotides: TGTGCCTGGACCGTGGACAAACTAGGCTATGGCTACACCTTC. Protein sequence: CAWTVDKLGYGYTF.

The rearrangement joins TRBV5-1 to TRBJ1-1; the D is unclear. The CDR3 is made up of 14 amino acids. Germline-derived CDR1 and CDR2 are SGHRS and YFSETQ. Trimming pared 1 base from V and 1 base from J, leaving 8 bases between. CDR3: CASSLSAGNTEAFF. The CDR3 DNA is TGCGCCAGCAGCTTGTCCGCAGGGAACACTGAAGCTTTCTTT.

Worth noting for this clonotype: An end of the junction differs from the germline gene, which may be a read error. The chain combines TRBV4-3 with TRBJ2-1; D call uncertain. Germline V gene sequence: CDR1 LGHNA, CDR2 YSLEER. This CDR3 has 15 amino acids. The CDR3 nucleotides are TGCGCCAGCAGCCAAGATCCGGTCTCCCACAATGAGCAGTTCTTC. This sequence encodes CASSQDPVSHNEQFF.

The rearrangement uses TRBV30 and TRBJ2-4; TRBD1 or TRBD2 may be the D gene (5 bases each). Trimming removed 0 bases from V and 6 bases from J, with 9 bases in between. This CDR3 is built from 13 residues. Per germline, CDR1 GTSNPN and CDR2 SVGIG (reference sequence). The CDR3, as DNA: TGTGCCTGGAGTGTATGGGGGACAAACATTCAGTACTTC. It codes for CAWSVWGTNIQYF.

The gene calls are TRBV23-1 and TRBJ2-5; the D is unclear. TRBV23-1 is an ORF for which the function is uncertain. Trimming cost V 2 bases and J 0 bases, with 7 bases left between them. CDR3 size: 14 residues. CDR3 amino acids: CASSQRPYQETQYF. The CDR3 DNA is TGCGCCAGCAGTCAAAGACCCTACCAAGAGACCCAGTACTTC.

The V gene is TRBV5-1, the J gene TRBJ2-2; 7 positions match TRBD2. The CDR3 extends over 14 amino acids. Germline trimming cut 4 bases from V and 5 bases from J; bases unmatched to any gene: 5. CDR1 is SGHRS and CDR2 is YFSETQ in the germline V gene. The CDR3 loop is CASSPRRETGELFF. The DNA for the CDR3 is TGCGCCAGCAGCCCCCGGCGGGAGACCGGGGAGCTGTTTTTT.